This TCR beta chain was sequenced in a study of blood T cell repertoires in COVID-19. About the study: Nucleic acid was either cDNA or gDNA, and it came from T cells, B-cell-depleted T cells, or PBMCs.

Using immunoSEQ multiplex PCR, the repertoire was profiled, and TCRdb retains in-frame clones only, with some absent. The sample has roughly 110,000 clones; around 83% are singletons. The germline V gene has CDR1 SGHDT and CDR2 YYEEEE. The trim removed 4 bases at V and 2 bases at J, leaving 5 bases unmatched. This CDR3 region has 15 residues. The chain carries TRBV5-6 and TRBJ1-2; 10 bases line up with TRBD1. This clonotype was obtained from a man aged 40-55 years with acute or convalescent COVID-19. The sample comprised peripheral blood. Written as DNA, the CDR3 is TGTGCCAGCAGCCTACCGGGACAGGGGAACTATGGCTACACCTTC. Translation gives CASSLPGQGNYGYTF. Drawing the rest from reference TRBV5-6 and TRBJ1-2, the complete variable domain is DAGVTQSPTHLIKTRGQQVTLRCSPKSGHDTVSWYQQALGQGPQFIFQYYEEEERQRGNFPDRFSGHQFPNYSSELNVNALLLGDSALYLCASSLPGQGNYGYTFGSGTRLTVV.